A single TCR beta chain is shown here with its context. Participants' own reports of clinical history determined their cohort assignment. Up to 2 weeks before entering the study, exposed participants had met a COVID-19 case. The data originate from a study of blood T cell repertoires in COVID-19. Some clones are missing from TCRdb's copy, which holds only in-frame ones; the method was immunoSEQ multiplex PCR. The sample lists 50,000 to 65,000 clones, about 66% occurring once. The TCR sequence derives from a woman aged 60-70 years who had been exposed to COVID-19. Specimen: PBMCs or T cells enriched from blood (not recorded which).

The DNA for the CDR3 is TGTGCCAGCAGCTTTCGCTCTCGTCGTGTGGGGGCCACAGCCTACAATGAGCAGTTCTTC. Translation: CASSFRSRRVGATAYNEQFF. This chain links TRBV7-8 with TRBJ2-1, with D possibly matching TRBD1 (6 bases). Germline CDR1 reads SGHVS; CDR2 reads FQNEAQ. The CDR3 runs to 20 residues. Trimming took off 3 bases at V and 2 bases at J, with 26 bases between the two ends.